This T cell receptor beta chain was found in a study of cytomegalovirus exposure and HLA in healthy donors. Data came from immunoSEQ multiplex PCR; TCRdb stores just in-frame clones and leaves some out. The repertoire holds about 260,000 clones, with less than 95% as singletons. Findings and caveats of the study: Associated with cytomegalovirus, according to the listing, were 164 TCR beta chains.

V gave up 3 bases and J gave up 3 bases, with 12 bases separating them. Germline V gene sequence: CDR1 SEHNR, CDR2 FQNEAQ (reference sequence). The CDR3 length is 14 residues. As concerns this clone: Its specificity is unknown.

Sample: PBMCs. The chain carries TRBV7-9 and TRBJ2-7; D not certain. The sequence derives from a woman younger than 45 in good health and CMV-seronegative. The CDR3 sequence: CASSFTEVFYEQYF. The CDR3 nucleotides read TGTGCCAGCAGCTTTACGGAAGTATTCTACGAGCAGTACTTC. Full variable domain (missing parts from reference TRBV7-9 and TRBJ2-7): DTGVSQNPRHKITKRGQNVTFRCDPISEHNRLYWYRQTLGQGPEFLTYFQNEAQLEKSRLLSDRFSAERPKGSFSTLEIQRTEQGDSAMYLCASSFTEVFYEQYFGPGTRLTVT.